A single sample is the source of the 14 T cell receptor beta chains below, sequenced in a study of B cell selection in AIRE deficiency. The protocol was immunoSEQ multiplex PCR, while the TCRdb copy is restricted to in-frame clones and leaves out a portion. The sample carries under 30,000 clones, 95% to 98% recorded once. The sorted conventional CD4 T cells were gated as CD4+CD127+. Sequenced material: conventional CD4+ T cells sorted from PBMCs. All receptors come from a human donor with AIRE deficiency.

The chain combines TRBV5-4 with TRBJ2-5, with 8 bases fitting TRBD1. In germline, CDR1 is SGHNT, CDR2 YYREEE (reference sequence). V gave up 0 bases and J gave up 5 bases; unmatched junction bases: 3. The CDR3 extends over 14 amino acids. CDR3 DNA sequence: TGTGCCAGCAGCTTGGTCCAGGGGGCGGAGACCCAGTACTTC. Residues: CASSLVQGAETQYF.

The chain recombines TRBV10-1 with TRBJ1-5; the D gene is possibly TRBD1 (5 bases). The CDR3 extends over 19 amino acids. Germline V gene sequence: CDR1 WNHNN, CDR2 SYGVQD (reference sequence). Trimming removed 10 bases at V and 0 bases at J, with 28 bases between. The CDR3 region has the DNA TGCGCCACTACAGGCGGGCAGCGGGGGAGCGACTATAGCAATCAGCCCCAGCATTTT. Translation gives CATTGGQRGSDYSNQPQHF.

The CDR3 DNA sequence: TGTGCCAGTAGTAGAACAAAACAGGTCTACGAGCAGTACTTC. It yields the protein CASSRTKQVYEQYF. The chain employs TRBV19 and TRBJ2-7; possible D gene TRBD1, 5 bases. Germline V CDR1 and CDR2: LNHDA, SQIVND (reference sequence). The CDR3 has 14 residues. V lost 4 bases and J 3 bases, leaving 13 bases between the germline ends.

This chain connects TRBV7-2 to TRBJ2-7; unclear D gene. The CDR3 spans 14 residues. Germline CDR1 is SGHTA and CDR2 is FQGNSA. The V gene lost 4 bases and the J gene lost 3 bases, with 13 bases spanning the gap. CDR3 in amino acids: CASSSLGQIYEQYF. The CDR3 DNA follows: TGTGCCAGCAGCTCCCTGGGCCAGATCTACGAGCAGTACTTC.

The rearrangement uses TRBV7-9 and TRBJ2-1; 12 nucleotides line up with TRBD1. Germline V gene sequence: CDR1 SEHNR, CDR2 FQNEAQ (reference sequence). This CDR3 is 14 amino acids long. Germline trimming cut 7 bases from V and 8 bases from J; bases unmatched to any gene: 6. CDR3 loop: CASNTGTGGDEQFF. The DNA for the CDR3 is TGTGCCAGCAACACCGGGACAGGGGGCGATGAGCAGTTCTTC.

The rearrangement links TRBV18 to TRBJ2-7; 10 bases match TRBD1. Germline V gene lookup returns CDR1 KGHSH and CDR2 LQKENI. The CDR3 runs to 15 residues. Unmatched junction bases numbered 7, after V lost 3 bases and J lost 5 bases. As DNA, the CDR3 is TGTGCCAGCTCACCGCTGGACAGGGGGGTCAACGAGCAGTACTTC. Its protein is CASSPLDRGVNEQYF.

This chain joins TRBV5-6 and TRBJ2-1; D not certain. In germline, CDR1 is SGHDT, CDR2 YYEEEE. The CDR3 runs to 13 residues. Trimming removed 0 bases from V and 5 bases from J, with 6 bases in between. In DNA, the CDR3 is TGTGCCAGCAGCTTGGGTGGGGACAATGAGCAGTTCTTC. This translates into CASSLGGDNEQFF.

The chain is built from TRBV4-1 and TRBJ2-5; 8 nucleotides match TRBD2. V gave up 0 bases and J gave up 5 bases; unmatched junction bases: 14. Germline V gene data show CDR1 as MGHRA and CDR2 as YSYEKL. The CDR3 is 18 residues long. The CDR3 here is CASSQERRASGYGETQYF. DNA of the CDR3: TGCGCCAGCAGCCAAGAAAGGCGGGCTAGCGGGTACGGGGAGACCCAGTACTTC.

CDR3 protein: CASSLNQGNSPLHF. The CDR3 DNA reads TGTGCCAGCAGCTTAAACCAGGGAAACTCACCCCTCCACTTT. V and J are TRBV11-2 and TRBJ1-6; TRBD1 is a possible D gene (5 bases). Germline values: CDR1 SGHAT, CDR2 FQNNGV. The CDR3 consists of 14 residues. The ends were cut back, 2 bases at V and 10 bases at J, with 12 bases in the middle. The full variable domain, rest sourced from reference TRBV11-2 and TRBJ1-6, is EAGVAQSPRYKIIEKRQSVAFWCNPISGHATLYWYQQILGQGPKLLIQFQNNGVVDDSQLPKDRFSAERLKGVDSTLKIQPAKLEDSAVYLCASSLNQGNSPLHFGNGTRLTVT.

The chain couples TRBV7-2 to TRBJ1-2; 9 bases align to TRBD1. The CDR3 length is 13 residues. V lost 6 bases and J lost 4; bases outside the gene matches: 3. CDR1 SGHTA and CDR2 FQGNSA come from the germline V gene. The CDR3 sequence is CASREQGAYGYTF. In nucleotides, the CDR3 is TGTGCCAGCAGGGAACAGGGGGCCTATGGCTACACCTTC.

The rearrangement links TRBV2 to TRBJ2-7; the D is unclear. The CDR3 covers 12 residues. The V gene's germline CDR1 is SNHLY and CDR2 FYNNEI. Trimming removed 7 bases from V and 4 bases from J, with 11 bases in between. This chain's CDR3 is CASTDVQYEQYF. The DNA of the CDR3 is TGTGCCAGCACCGACGTACAATACGAGCAGTACTTC.

The chain has TRBV11-2 and TRBJ2-3; D ambiguous. This CDR3 region has 13 residues. Germline CDR1 reads SGHAT; CDR2 reads FQNNGV. The V and J ends lost 1 base and 5 bases respectively, with 7 bases between them. The CDR3 DNA reads as TGTGCCAGCAGCTTAGTTGGTATAGATACGCAGTATTTT. Translated: CASSLVGIDTQYF.

The V gene is TRBV11-2, the J gene TRBJ1-5, with 9 bases identical to TRBD1. This CDR3 spans 14 amino acids. With 5 bases clipped from V and 5 bases from J, the junction kept 4 bases outside the gene matches. Germline lookup yields CDR1 SGHAT and CDR2 FQNNGV. The CDR3: CASSRTGGYQPQHF. CDR3 DNA sequence: TGTGCCAGCAGCCGTACAGGGGGCTATCAGCCCCAGCATTTT.

A single count supports this clone. V is TRBV6-1 and J is TRBJ1-1; D may be TRBD1 (5 bases). This CDR3 is 17 amino acids long. In germline, CDR1 is MNHNS, CDR2 SASEGT. Trimming took 2 bases from V and 2 from J, leaving 18 bases between them. The CDR3 DNA reads TGTGCCAGCAGTGAATACCCCCTTCTGAGGGGAAACACTGAAGCTTTCTTT. Translating it yields CASSEYPLLRGNTEAFF.